This passage covers 12 T cell receptor beta chains from one sample sequenced in a study of response to subunit inactivated influenza vaccine. MiXCR was run by TCRdb on the RT-PCR reads, yielding one entry per CDR3 protein. The sample includes around 500,000 distinct CDR3 sequences, about 10% seen only once; the top ten take more than 10%. Here the sequenced sample was PBMCs from blood, taken 40 to 50 days after vaccination. The receptors here all came from a man aged 45-65 years who received an inactivated influenza vaccine.

This clonotype has ten or more counts. The chain carries TRBV20-1 and TRBJ2-3, with 8 bases aligning to TRBD2. Germline values: CDR1 DFQATT, CDR2 SNEGSKA (reference sequence). J gave up 5 bases and V 4 bases, and 8 bases lay outside the gene matches. The CDR3 loop spans 14 amino acids. This chain's CDR3 is CSAKTGLDLDTQYF. CDR3 coding DNA: TGCAGTGCTAAAACGGGACTAGACCTAGATACGCAGTATTTT.

This clonotype was picked up a small number of times. The J gene is TRBJ1-3, the V gene TRBV3-1; D uncertain. This CDR3 has 13 amino acids. V lost 1 base and J 1 base, leaving 2 bases between the germline ends. CDR1 is LGHDT and CDR2 is YNNKEL in the germline V gene (reference sequence). The CDR3 reads CASSQVSGNTIYF. The CDR3 DNA reads TGTGCCAGCAGCCAAGTGTCTGGAAACACCATATATTTT.

This chain joins TRBV7-9 and TRBJ1-3; D uncertain. Germline values: CDR1 SEHNR, CDR2 FQNEAQ (reference sequence). This CDR3 spans 12 amino acids. Trimming shortened V by 5 bases and J by 4 bases, and 6 bases separated the two germline ends. The CDR3 DNA is TGTGCCAGCAGCCCTCTGGGAAACACCATATATTTT. Amino acid sequence: CASSPLGNTIYF.

This clonotype was seen at least ten times. This chain uses TRBV18 with TRBJ2-5; D may correspond to TRBD1 or TRBD2 (5 bases each). The CDR3 contains 13 residues. Trimming pared 2 bases from V and 1 base from J, leaving 5 bases between. The germline V gene encodes CDR1 KGHSH and CDR2 LQKENI. The CDR3 nucleotides read TGTGCCAGCTCACCAGGGACCCAAGAGACCCAGTACTTC. This translates into CASSPGTQETQYF.

The V call is TRBV7-2, the J call TRBJ2-3; D may be TRBD2 (5 bases). Trimming pared 5 bases from V and 6 bases from J, leaving 18 bases between. There are 15 residues in the CDR3. The V gene's germline CDR1 is SGHTA and CDR2 FQGNSA. This CDR3 is CASSRLDGEPDTQYF. CDR3 bases: TGTGCCAGCAGCCGACTCGACGGGGAACCTGATACGCAGTATTTT.

This clonotype appeared a few times. The rearrangement uses TRBV2 and TRBJ2-5; 11 bases agree with TRBD2. V dropped 1 base and J dropped 2; count of bases not matched to a gene: 3. This CDR3 is built from 16 residues. Germline V gene sequence: CDR1 SNHLY, CDR2 FYNNEI. CDR3 DNA sequence: TGTGCCAGCAGTGAAGGTAGACTAGCGGGGCAAGAGACCCAGTACTTC. This codes for CASSEGRLAGQETQYF.

V usage is TRBV20-1 and J usage is TRBJ2-7; 7 bases are a match to TRBD1. The V and J ends lost 6 bases and 7 bases, in that order; junction bases with no gene match: 15. The CDR3 is 14 residues long. Germline V gene lookup returns CDR1 DFQATT and CDR2 SNEGSKA (reference sequence). DNA of the CDR3: TGCAGTGCCCAGCCGGGACAGTGGGGTGAAGAGCAGTACTTC. This gives the protein CSAQPGQWGEEQYF.

This clonotype occurred many times. The J gene is TRBJ2-1, the V gene TRBV20-1; TRBD2 matches at 7 bases. This CDR3 region has 14 residues. Trimming at V came to 0 bases and at J to 8 bases, leaving 7 bases not matched to a gene. The germline V gene has CDR1 DFQATT and CDR2 SNEGSKA (reference sequence). The CDR3 protein is CSARDPLGRDEQFF. As DNA, the CDR3 is TGCAGTGCTAGAGACCCTTTAGGGAGGGATGAGCAGTTCTTC.

This clonotype was observed a handful of times. J is TRBJ2-2 and V is TRBV20-1; 14 bases are shared with TRBD2. The CDR3 has 18 residues. Per the germline V gene, CDR1 is DFQATT and CDR2 is SNEGSKA (reference sequence). Trimming cost V 0 bases and J 6 bases; bases outside gene matches: 9. The CDR3 protein is CSARDSKGLAGASGELFF. The CDR3 nucleotides read TGCAGTGCTAGAGACTCCAAGGGACTAGCGGGAGCCTCCGGGGAGCTGTTTTTT.

In this sample, this clonotype turned up a few times. The chain uses TRBV7-9 and TRBJ1-2, with 9 nucleotides matching TRBD1. The V segment lost 4 bases and the J segment 8 bases; nucleotides outside the gene matches: 2. From germline, CDR1 is SEHNR and CDR2 FQNEAQ (reference sequence). The CDR3 contains 12 residues. CDR3: CASSWDREGYTF. Written as DNA, the CDR3 is TGTGCCAGCAGCTGGGACAGGGAGGGCTACACCTTC.

This clonotype was seen at least ten times. DNA for the CDR3: TGTGCCAGCAGCCAAGGGTCGAGAGGAACTGAAGCTTTCTTT. It codes for CASSQGSRGTEAFF. The rearrangement uses TRBV14 and TRBJ1-1, with D hard to call. The CDR3 is 14 residues long. Trimming stripped 1 base from V and 5 bases from J, with 11 bases between. The germline CDR1 and CDR2 sequences are SGHDN and FVKESK.

A word on this clonotype: At one boundary the junction diverges from the germline segment, which might be a read error. V and J are TRBV20-1 and TRBJ2-7, with D perhaps TRBD1 (7 bases). The CDR3 contains 13 residues. Germline V gene lookup returns CDR1 DFQATT and CDR2 SNEGSKA (reference sequence). DNA for the CDR3: TGCAGTGCTAGTGACAGGGCCTCTGGGCAGGGGGGCTTC. Translated: CSASDRASGQGGF.